What follows are 9 T cell receptor beta chains derived from one specimen sequenced in a study of T-cell memory formation after mild COVID-19. TCRdb analysed the 5' RACE reads with MiXCR anew, one entry per CDR3 protein. Of roughly 190,000 distinct CDR3 sequences listed, roughly 18% are singletons. Source material: PBMCs or a T cell subset sorted from them (not recorded which). The receptors shown here come from an adult woman who had mild COVID-19 (a few samples of this study predate the infection). Cell type and time point are not known.

This clonotype appeared a few times. The rearrangement links TRBV30 to TRBJ1-1, with D perhaps TRBD1 (5 bases). CDR3 size: 13 residues. CDR1 is GTSNPN, CDR2 SVGIG, per germline (reference sequence). Trimming cost V 5 bases and J 4 bases, with 14 bases left between them. The CDR3 region has the DNA TGTGCCTGGGTAGTGGGGGTGGCCACTGAAGCTTTCTTT. Its protein product is CAWVVGVATEAFF.

J is TRBJ2-5 and V is TRBV20-1; D ambiguous. This CDR3 region has 13 residues. The V gene lost 2 bases and the J gene lost 2 bases, with 9 bases spanning the gap. Germline CDR1 reads DFQATT; CDR2 reads SNEGSKA (reference sequence). Here the CDR3 DNA reads TGCAGTGCTAGACAAGACTTTCAAGAGACCCAGTACTTC. It translates to CSARQDFQETQYF.

A few counts support this clonotype. J is TRBJ2-1 and V is TRBV27; D might be TRBD1 or TRBD2, each matching 6 bases. The germline CDR1 and CDR2 sequences are MNHEY and SMNVEV (reference sequence). Trimming took off 7 bases at V and 7 bases at J, with 14 bases between the two ends. The CDR3 is 13 amino acids. The CDR3 bases are TGTGCCAGCAACCGTCAAGGGGGGAATGAGCAGTTCTTC. Translating it yields CASNRQGGNEQFF.

The V gene is TRBV12-3 or TRBV12-4, the J gene TRBJ1-1, with TRBD1 identical over 7 bases. The junction had 8 bases not matched to a gene; V was cut back by 6 bases and J by 4 bases. The CDR3 is 14 residues long. The CDR3 loop is CASRKDRTSTEAFF. The DNA for the CDR3 is TGTGCCAGCAGGAAGGACAGGACTAGCACTGAAGCTTTCTTT.

The chain joins TRBV15 to TRBJ2-5; TRBD1 agrees at 8 bases. The CDR3 is 14 residues long. From germline, CDR1 is LNHNV and CDR2 YYDKDF (reference sequence). Trimming took 3 bases from V and 4 from J; bases not matched to a gene: 4. The CDR3 bases are TGTGCCACCAGCAGGGACAGGGTGTTAGAGACCCAGTACTTC. Translation gives CATSRDRVLETQYF. The whole variable domain, filled in from reference TRBV15 and TRBJ2-5, reads DAMVIQNPRYQVTQFGKPVTLSCSQTLNHNVMYWYQQKSSQAPKLLFHYYDKDFNNEADTPDNFQSRRPNTSFCFLDIRSPGLGDTAMYLCATSRDRVLETQYFGPGTRLLVL.

V usage is TRBV29-1 and J usage is TRBJ1-5; 7 bases line up with TRBD1. Germline trimming cut 4 bases from V and 1 base from J; bases unmatched to any gene: 4. The CDR3 contains 14 residues. Germline values: CDR1 SQVTM, CDR2 ANQGSEA. The CDR3 sequence is CSVAAGGSNQPQHF. CDR3 sequence (DNA): TGCAGCGTTGCGGCAGGGGGAAGCAATCAGCCCCAGCATTTT.

This chain connects TRBV6-4 to TRBJ2-3; D remains unclear. CDR3 length: 13 residues. Between the trimmed V and J ends, which lost 0 bases and 3 bases, there was a span of 4 bases. Germline CDR1 and CDR2: MRHNA and SNTAGT. CDR3 in amino acids: CASSDSRTDTQYF. Here the CDR3 DNA reads TGTGCCAGCAGTGACTCGAGGACAGATACGCAGTATTTT.

V and J are TRBV24-1 and TRBJ2-3; weak D call: TRBD1 (6 bases). Trimming took off 0 bases at V and 2 bases at J, with 8 bases between the two ends. The CDR3 extends over 15 amino acids. CDR1 is KGHDR and CDR2 is SFDVKD in the germline V gene. CDR3 nucleotides: TGTGCCACCAGTGATTTGAGGACAGACACAGATACGCAGTATTTT. Amino acid sequence: CATSDLRTDTDTQYF.

The chain has TRBV12-3 or TRBV12-4 and TRBJ2-1, with a tentative D call TRBD2 (6 bases). Trimming cost V 6 bases and J 0 bases, with 15 bases left between them. The CDR3 consists of 16 residues. This CDR3 reads CASSFSGFSSYNEQFF. In DNA, the CDR3 is TGTGCCAGCAGCTTCAGCGGGTTTAGCTCCTACAATGAGCAGTTCTTC.